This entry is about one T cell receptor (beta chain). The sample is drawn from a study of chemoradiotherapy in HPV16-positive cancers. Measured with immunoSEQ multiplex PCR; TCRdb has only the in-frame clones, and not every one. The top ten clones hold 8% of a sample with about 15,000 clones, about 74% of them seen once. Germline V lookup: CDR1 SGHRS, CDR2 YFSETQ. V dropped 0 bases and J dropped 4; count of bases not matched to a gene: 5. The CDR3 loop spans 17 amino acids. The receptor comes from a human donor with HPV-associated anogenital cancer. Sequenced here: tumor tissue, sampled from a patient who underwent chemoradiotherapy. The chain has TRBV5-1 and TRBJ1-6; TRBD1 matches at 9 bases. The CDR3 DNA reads TGCGCCAGCAGCTTGGGGATCGGACAGGGGTATAATTCACCCCTCCACTTT. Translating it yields CASSLGIGQGYNSPLHF.